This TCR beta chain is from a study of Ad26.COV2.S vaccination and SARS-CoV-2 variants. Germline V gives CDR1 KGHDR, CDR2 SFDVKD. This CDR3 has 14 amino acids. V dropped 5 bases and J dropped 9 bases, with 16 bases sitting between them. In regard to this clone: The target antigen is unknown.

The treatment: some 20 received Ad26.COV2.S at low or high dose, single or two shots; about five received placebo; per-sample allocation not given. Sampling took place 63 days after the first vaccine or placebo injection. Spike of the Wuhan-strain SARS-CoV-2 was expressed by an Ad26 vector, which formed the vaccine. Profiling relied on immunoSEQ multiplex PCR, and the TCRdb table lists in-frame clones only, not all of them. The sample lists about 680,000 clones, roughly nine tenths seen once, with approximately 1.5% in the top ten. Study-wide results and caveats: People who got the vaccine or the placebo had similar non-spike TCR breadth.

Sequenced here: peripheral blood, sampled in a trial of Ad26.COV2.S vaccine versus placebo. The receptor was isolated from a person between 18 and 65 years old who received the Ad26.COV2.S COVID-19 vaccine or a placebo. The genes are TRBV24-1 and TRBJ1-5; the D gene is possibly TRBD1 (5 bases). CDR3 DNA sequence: TGTGCCACCAGTGCGGACACACAGGCTCGGCCCCAGCATTTT. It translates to CATSADTQARPQHF.